The 7 T cell receptor beta chains below all came from one sample that was sequenced in a study of T cells in Graves' hyperthyroidism and ophthalmopathy. The investigators amplified TCR beta CDR3 regions from RNA transcripts. The HTBI set primed first-round TCR CDR3 RT-PCR. Each CDR3 protein is one row after TCRdb ran MiXCR on the multiplex PCR reads. The repertoire consists of over 350,000 distinct CDR3 sequences, with around 20% occurring once and the leading ten covering over 35%. Sequencing input: blood. The source of these receptors is a man between 18 and 29 years old with Graves' ophthalmopathy.

This clonotype was picked up many times. This CDR3 is CASSQSGARAEQYF. DNA for the CDR3: TGTGCCAGCAGCCAATCGGGAGCCAGGGCCGAGCAGTACTTC. This chain uses TRBV3-1 with TRBJ2-7, with D possibly TRBD2 on 6 matching bases. Germline CDR1 reads LGHDT; CDR2 reads YNNKEL (reference sequence). This CDR3 is built from 14 residues. The germline V and J ends were trimmed by 2 bases and 6 bases, with 14 bases remaining between them.

Concerning this clonotype: A much larger clone is a single base away; this may be a read error. The genes are TRBV12-3 or TRBV12-4 and TRBJ2-1; either TRBD1 or TRBD2 may supply D (5 bases each). The CDR3 totals 16 residues. Deletions cut 4 bases from V and 8 bases from J, with 21 bases between. CDR3 loop: CASSSSGGTEYDEQFF. The CDR3 DNA follows: TGTGCCAGCAGTTCCTCAGGTGGGACGGAATACGATGAGCAGTTCTTC.

This clonotype was counted at least ten times. The CDR3 loop is CASSLKLAGASSYEQYF. The CDR3 DNA follows: TGTGCCAGCAGCTTAAAGCTAGCGGGGGCCAGCTCCTACGAGCAGTACTTC. The V and J genes are TRBV11-2 and TRBJ2-7; 10 positions agree with TRBD2. This CDR3 region has 17 residues. J was trimmed by 0 bases and V by 2 bases; bases with no gene match: 7. Germline-derived CDR1 and CDR2 are SGHAT and FQNNGV.

A few counts support this clonotype. The chain links TRBV12-5 to TRBJ2-2, with D uncertain. Germline CDR1 reads LGHNT; CDR2 reads FRNRAP. CDR3 size: 15 residues. V gave up 3 bases and J gave up 2 bases, with 10 bases separating them. CDR3 sequence reads: CASGFLIRNTGELFF. CDR3 DNA: TGTGCTAGTGGTTTCTTGATCCGTAACACCGGGGAGCTGTTTTTT.

The genes are TRBV12-3 or TRBV12-4 and TRBJ1-2; 7 bases fit TRBD1. The CDR3 is made up of 14 amino acids. The junction had 7 bases not matched to a gene; V was cut back by 5 bases and J by 4 bases. CDR3 coding DNA: TGTGCCAGCAGTCCTCCGGACAGGCCCTATGGCTACACCTTC. Protein sequence: CASSPPDRPYGYTF.

This clonotype was seen ten or more times. V usage is TRBV6-1 and J usage is TRBJ1-2; 10 nucleotides align to TRBD1. The CDR3 is 13 residues long. The V and J ends lost 7 bases and 6 bases, in that order; junction bases with no gene match: 5. From germline, CDR1 is MNHNS and CDR2 SASEGT. CDR3 region: CASTRQGANGYTF. The CDR3, as DNA: TGTGCCAGCACTCGACAGGGGGCAAATGGCTACACCTTC.

The chain uses TRBV27 and TRBJ2-1; D might be TRBD1 (6 bases). Trimming took 4 bases from V and 14 from J, leaving 18 bases between them. The CDR3 has 13 residues. Germline values: CDR1 MNHEY, CDR2 SMNVEV (reference sequence). This chain's CDR3 is CASSSPPGVRKFF. The DNA for the CDR3 is TGTGCCAGCAGTTCCCCCCCAGGGGTTAGAAAGTTCTTC.